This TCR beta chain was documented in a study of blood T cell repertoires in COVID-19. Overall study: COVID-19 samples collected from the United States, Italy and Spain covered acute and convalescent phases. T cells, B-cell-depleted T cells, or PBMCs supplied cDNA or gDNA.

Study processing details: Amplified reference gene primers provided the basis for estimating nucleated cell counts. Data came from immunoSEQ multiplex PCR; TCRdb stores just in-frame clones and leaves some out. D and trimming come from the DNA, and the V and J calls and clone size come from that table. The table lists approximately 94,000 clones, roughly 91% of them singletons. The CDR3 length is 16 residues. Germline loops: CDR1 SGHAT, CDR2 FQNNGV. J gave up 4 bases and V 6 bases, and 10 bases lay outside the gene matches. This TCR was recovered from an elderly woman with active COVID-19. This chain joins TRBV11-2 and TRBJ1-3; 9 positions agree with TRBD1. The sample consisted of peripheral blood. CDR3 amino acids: CASSSTGTGHGNTIYF. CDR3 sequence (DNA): TGTGCCAGCAGTTCTACCGGGACAGGGCACGGAAACACCATATATTTT.